A selection of T cell receptor beta chains follows, all from one sample in a study of blood T cell repertoires in COVID-19. The protocol was immunoSEQ multiplex PCR, while the TCRdb copy is restricted to in-frame clones and leaves out a portion. The sample lists approximately 210,000 clones, about 83% occurring once. Sequencing was done on a sample of peripheral blood. These receptors were collected from a woman between 45 and 65 years old with active or convalescent COVID-19. Both conserved end residues are part of each CDR3. Fields, in order: V gene, J gene, CDR3 protein.

V: TRBV5-4
J: TRBJ1-1
CDR3: CASSSPGKNTEAFF

V: TRBV6-5
J: TRBJ2-2
CDR3: CASTAGGPTGELFF

V: TRBV5-1
J: TRBJ2-5
CDR3: CASSPRDWGEGETQYF

V: TRBV6-5
J: TRBJ2-5
CDR3: CASSPTRETQYF

V: TRBV21-1
J: TRBJ2-3
CDR3: CASTPVYF

V: TRBV28
J: TRBJ1-2
CDR3: CASSLGGATNYGYTF

V: TRBV19
J: TRBJ2-1
CDR3: CASSIGGLARNNEQFF

V: TRBV5-1
J: TRBJ2-3
CDR3: CASSKQGRVGTDTQYF

V: TRBV6-5
J: TRBJ2-3
CDR3: CASSSRGLAVSDTQYF

V: TRBV10-2
J: TRBJ1-2
CDR3: CASKVDGREYGYTF

V: TRBV6-1
J: TRBJ1-5
CDR3: CASSDLSGGMNQPQHF

V: TRBV20-1
J: TRBJ1-2
CDR3: CSARGEGNYGYTF

V: TRBV7-3
J: TRBJ2-3
CDR3: CASSSSSGDTQYF

V: TRBV28
J: TRBJ1-6
CDR3: CASSPQGYNSPLHF

V: TRBV3-1/TRBV3-2
J: TRBJ2-1
CDR3: CASSRGRSSYNEQFF

V: TRBV28
J: TRBJ1-5
CDR3: CASTTGGPVINQPQHF

V: TRBV24-1
J: TRBJ1-5
CDR3: CATSDPREGQNQPQHF

V: TRBV28
J: TRBJ1-1
CDR3: CASSFLGQGVTEAFF

V: TRBV2
J: TRBJ1-5
CDR3: CASSLRTGDQPQHF

V: TRBV5-1
J: TRBJ2-7
CDR3: CASSLAAGGGHEQYF

V: TRBV6-1
J: TRBJ2-2
CDR3: CASSDSTGELFF

V: TRBV5-1
J: TRBJ1-4
CDR3: CASSPGQGDKLFF

V: TRBV19
J: TRBJ1-1
CDR3: CASSIQRSANTEAFF

V: TRBV27
J: TRBJ1-2
CDR3: CASSSGSDYGYTF

V: TRBV9
J: TRBJ1-6
CDR3: CASSVSGQPNSPLHF

V: TRBV28
J: TRBJ1-4
CDR3: CASSLTQLNEKLFF

V: TRBV6-5
J: TRBJ2-5
CDR3: CASTAGQETQYF

V: TRBV6-5
J: TRBJ2-1
CDR3: CASSTYNEQFF

V: TRBV6-4
J: TRBJ2-2
CDR3: CASSPRDSYTGELFF

V: TRBV11-2
J: TRBJ2-7
CDR3: CASSLTGQGDEQYF

V: TRBV20-1
J: TRBJ1-4
CDR3: CSASPRGRVGEKLFF

V: TRBV24-1
J: TRBJ2-4
CDR3: CATSEARGAQYF

V: TRBV5-4
J: TRBJ1-5
CDR3: CASSPGTGENQPQHF

V: TRBV19
J: TRBJ2-5
CDR3: CASGRGSGETQYF

V: TRBV10-2
J: TRBJ1-1
CDR3: CASSIPGQGLTEAFF

V: TRBV5-1
J: TRBJ1-3
CDR3: CASSSDAGASGNTIYF